The T cell receptor (beta chain) under discussion was sequenced for a study of T cells in Graves' hyperthyroidism and ophthalmopathy. Study-wide background: Peripheral blood was obtained at initial diagnosis, preceding any treatment. Overall study findings and caveats: Ophthalmopathy was distinguished from stable hyperthyroidism by 13 V-J signatures. Blood samples included most of the expanded thyroid clonotypes exceeding 0.001.

There are many counts of this clonotype. Antigen: not known. Researchers amplified the TCR beta CDR3 regions from RNA transcripts. The HTBI primer set drove a first-round RT-PCR of the TCR CDR3. MiXCR, applied by TCRdb to the multiplex PCR reads, yields one record per CDR3 protein. There are over 500,000 distinct CDR3 sequences in the sample; 15% to 20% occur only once, and roughly a sixth lies in the top ten. This sample holds PBMCs from roughly 10 ml fresh peripheral blood. Per the germline V gene, CDR1 is SNHLY and CDR2 is FYNNEI. The CDR3 runs 15 residues. With 8 bases clipped from V and 4 bases from J, the junction kept 12 bases outside the gene matches.

J is TRBJ1-1 and V is TRBV2; 8 positions match TRBD1. The source of this sequence is a woman between 18 and 29 years old with Graves' ophthalmopathy. The sample taken for sequencing was blood. CDR3 sequence: CASEPGQGGFTEAFF. The CDR3 coding sequence is TGTGCCAGCGAGCCAGGACAGGGCGGGTTCACTGAAGCTTTCTTT. Complete variable domain (other parts from reference TRBV2 and TRBJ1-1): EPEVTQTPSHQVTQMGQEVILRCVPISNHLYFYWYRQILGQKVEFLVSFYNNEISEKSEIFDDQFSVERPDGSNFTLKIRSTKLEDSAMYFCASEPGQGGFTEAFFGQGTRLTVV.